The clone carrying this TCR beta chain was counted only a few times. Its antigen is as yet unknown. The data were obtained in a study of T cells in Graves' hyperthyroidism and ophthalmopathy. TCR beta CDR3 regions were amplified from RNA. During a first-round RT-PCR of the TCR CDR3, the HTBI primer set was used. Each CDR3 protein is one row after TCRdb ran MiXCR on the multiplex PCR reads. The table lists 500,000 to 650,000 distinct CDR3 sequences, just under 20% of them singletons. Study-wide findings and caveats: Model predictions of ophthalmopathy came a median approximately 6 months before onset. Ophthalmopathy was distinguished from stable hyperthyroidism by 13 V-J signatures.

The study included ophthalmopathy patients with Clinical Activity Score at least 3, NOSPECS grade at least 4 and duration under 3 months. From 9 to 10 ml of fresh peripheral blood, PBMCs were isolated. CDR1 is SQVTM, CDR2 ANQGSEA, per germline. This CDR3 is built from 11 residues. V lost 7 bases to trimming and J lost 8 bases, with 12 bases between them. Sequencing was carried out using blood. The chain couples TRBV29-1 to TRBJ2-4; a weak D match, TRBD2 (5 bases). The clonotype comes from a man aged 40-55 years with Graves' ophthalmopathy. CDR3 protein: CSAEGGHIQYF. CDR3 sequence (DNA): TGCAGCGCCGAAGGAGGTCACATTCAGTACTTC.